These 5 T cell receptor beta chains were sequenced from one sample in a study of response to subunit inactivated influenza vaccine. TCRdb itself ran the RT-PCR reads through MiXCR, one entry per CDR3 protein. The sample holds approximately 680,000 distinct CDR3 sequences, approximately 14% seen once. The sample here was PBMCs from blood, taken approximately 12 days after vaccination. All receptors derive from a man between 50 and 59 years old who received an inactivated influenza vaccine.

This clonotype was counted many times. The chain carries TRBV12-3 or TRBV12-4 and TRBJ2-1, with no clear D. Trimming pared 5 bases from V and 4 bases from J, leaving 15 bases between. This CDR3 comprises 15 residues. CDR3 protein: CASSDPWPLYNEQFF. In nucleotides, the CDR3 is TGTGCCAGCAGTGATCCTTGGCCTCTTTACAATGAGCAGTTCTTC.

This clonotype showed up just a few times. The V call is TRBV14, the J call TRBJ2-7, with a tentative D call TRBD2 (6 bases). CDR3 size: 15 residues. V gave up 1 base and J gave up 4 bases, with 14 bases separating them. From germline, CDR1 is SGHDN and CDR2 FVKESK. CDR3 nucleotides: TGTGCCAGCAGCCAAGGGCCCGGGAGCCTTTACGAGCAGTACTTC. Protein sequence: CASSQGPGSLYEQYF.

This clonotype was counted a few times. As DNA, the CDR3 is TGCAAAGCGGGGGCGAACACCGGGGAGCTGTTTTTT. Its translation is CKAGANTGELFF. The V gene is TRBV29-1, the J gene TRBJ2-2; 8 nucleotides line up with TRBD2. The V gene's germline CDR1 is SQVTM and CDR2 ANQGSEA. This CDR3 has 12 amino acids.

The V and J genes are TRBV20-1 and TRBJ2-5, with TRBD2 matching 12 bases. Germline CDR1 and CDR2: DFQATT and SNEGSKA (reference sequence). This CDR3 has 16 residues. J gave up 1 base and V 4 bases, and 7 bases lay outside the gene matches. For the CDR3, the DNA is TGCAGTGCTATTTTAGGACTAGCGGGGATCCAAGAGACCCAGTACTTC. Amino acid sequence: CSAILGLAGIQETQYF.

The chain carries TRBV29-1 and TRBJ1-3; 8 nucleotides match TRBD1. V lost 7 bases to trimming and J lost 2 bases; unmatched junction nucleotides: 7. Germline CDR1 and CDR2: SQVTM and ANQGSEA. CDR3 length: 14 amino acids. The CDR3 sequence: CSARPTGAGNTIYF. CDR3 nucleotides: TGCAGCGCTCGACCGACAGGGGCTGGAAACACCATATATTTT.